These 8 T cell receptor beta chains came from one sample sequenced in a study of blood T cell repertoires in COVID-19. Measured with immunoSEQ multiplex PCR; TCRdb has only the in-frame clones, and not every one. This sample carries a few hundred thousand clones, roughly 88% of them seen once, and the ten largest clones take 0.87%. Sequenced: peripheral blood. Source of these receptors: a human donor with COVID-19, enrolled during active disease. The donor label of this sample is uncertain.

The chain employs TRBV30 and TRBJ1-1, with D maybe TRBD1 (5 bases). This CDR3 has 14 residues. Germline CDR1 reads GTSNPN; CDR2 reads SVGIG (reference sequence). Trimming left V 2 bases short and J 1 base short, with 11 bases between. The CDR3 loop is CAWSYYQGNTEAFF. CDR3 DNA: TGTGCCTGGAGTTATTACCAGGGGAACACTGAAGCTTTCTTT.

This clone has only one observation. The rearrangement uses TRBV5-6 and TRBJ1-1; 10 positions match TRBD1. Germline-derived CDR1 and CDR2 are SGHDT and YYEEEE. V was clipped by 3 bases and J by 2 bases; unmatched bases: 13. This CDR3 spans 18 amino acids. CDR3 nucleotides: TGTGCCAGCAGCTGGCGTAGACAGGGGGCAAATGGAAACACTGAAGCTTTCTTT. Residues: CASSWRRQGANGNTEAFF.

The rearrangement joins TRBV7-2 to TRBJ1-1, with D possibly TRBD1 on 5 matching bases. The CDR3 totals 14 residues. Trimming took 5 bases from V and 6 from J, leaving 16 bases between them. Germline CDR1 SGHTA, CDR2 FQGNSA. Here the CDR3 DNA reads TGTGCCAGCAGCCCCCCGGCTGGACAATCTGAAGCTTTCTTT. This sequence encodes CASSPPAGQSEAFF.

The chain carries TRBV28 and TRBJ1-2; 8 positions match TRBD1. This CDR3 has 14 residues. V was pared by 5 bases and J by 3 bases, with 5 bases of the junction left unmatched. CDR1 and CDR2 (germline): MDHEN, SYDVKM. The CDR3 region is CASSPTGEDYGYTF. Here the CDR3 DNA reads TGTGCCAGCAGTCCGACAGGGGAGGACTATGGCTACACCTTC.

Written as DNA, the CDR3 is TGTGCCAGCCGGACTAGCGGGAGTAATGAGCAGTTCTTC. Amino acids: CASRTSGSNEQFF. The chain joins TRBV6-5 to TRBJ2-1, with TRBD2 matching over 13 bases. With V trimmed by 8 bases and J by 7 bases, 2 bases remained unmatched. CDR3 length: 13 amino acids. The germline CDR1 and CDR2 sequences are MNHEY and SVGAGI.

The gene calls are TRBV7-8 and TRBJ1-2; 9 bases align to TRBD1. CDR1 is SGHVS, CDR2 FQNEAQ, per germline. The CDR3 spans 14 residues. J was trimmed by 8 bases and V by 5 bases; bases with no gene match: 9. The CDR3 coding sequence is TGTGCCAGCAGCCTCCGGGACAGGGCTGGCGGCTACACCTTC. This sequence encodes CASSLRDRAGGYTF.

V and J are TRBV14 and TRBJ1-1; D gene uncertain. The ends were cut back, 3 bases at V and 1 base at J, with 12 bases in the middle. The CDR3 is 15 amino acids. Germline CDR1 SGHDN, CDR2 FVKESK. The CDR3 loop is CASSHSGTRNTEAFF. The CDR3 coding sequence is TGTGCCAGCAGCCACTCGGGAACCAGGAACACTGAAGCTTTCTTT.

In its sample, this clone was seen once. The chain joins TRBV7-6 to TRBJ1-1; TRBD1 agrees at 7 bases. The V and J ends lost 2 bases and 4 bases, in that order; junction bases with no gene match: 7. The CDR3 consists of 15 residues. Germline V gene data show CDR1 as SGHVS and CDR2 as FNYEAQ. This CDR3 reads CASSLIGGARTEAFF. The CDR3 bases are TGTGCCAGCAGCTTAATAGGGGGCGCGCGCACTGAAGCTTTCTTT. The variable domain in full, with the rest retrieved from reference TRBV7-6 and TRBJ1-1, is GAGVSQSPRYKVTKRGQDVALRCDPISGHVSLYWYRQALGQGPEFLTYFNYEAQQDKSGLPNDRFSAERPEGSISTLTIQRTEQRDSAMYRCASSLIGGARTEAFFGQGTRLTVV.